Below are 26 T cell receptor beta chains sequenced from a single sample in a study of Ad26.COV2.S vaccination and SARS-CoV-2 variants. Sequencing was performed with immunoSEQ multiplex PCR; in TCRdb, only in-frame clones are kept and a portion is missing. The sample lists about 94,000 clones, approximately 77% occurring once. Specimen: peripheral blood, collected after recovery from COVID-19. Receptor source: a human donor who had recovered from COVID-19.

The chain uses TRBV28 and TRBJ2-2; D perhaps matches TRBD1 (5 bases). With 7 bases removed from V and 1 base from J, the gap between germline ends came to 16 bases. Germline V gene sequence: CDR1 MDHEN, CDR2 SYDVKM. The CDR3 is made up of 16 amino acids. The CDR3 region is CASNSQGNWNTGELFF. The DNA of the CDR3 is TGTGCCAGCAACTCGCAGGGAAATTGGAACACCGGGGAGCTGTTTTTT.

The V call is TRBV4-1, the J call TRBJ2-7, with 7 bases that match TRBD2. Trimming cost V 0 bases and J 5 bases; bases outside gene matches: 16. CDR3 length: 18 residues. Looked up from germline, CDR1 is MGHRA and CDR2 is YSYEKL. CDR3 DNA: TGCGCCAGCAGCCAAGATGCAGGCGGGAGCGCCCAGGTCCACGAGCAGTACTTC. This translates into CASSQDAGGSAQVHEQYF.

The chain joins TRBV18 to TRBJ1-1; D call uncertain. The CDR3 consists of 13 residues. Germline V gives CDR1 KGHSH, CDR2 LQKENI. Deletions cut 4 bases from V and 2 bases from J, with 8 bases between. CDR3: CASSQGRNTEAFF. The CDR3 DNA reads TGTGCCAGCTCACAAGGACGTAACACTGAAGCTTTCTTT.

The CDR3 DNA sequence: TGTGCCAGCAGCTTAATAGCTGCGGCGAGCTCCTACAATGAGCAGTTCTTC. Residues: CASSLIAAASSYNEQFF. The V gene is TRBV7-3, the J gene TRBJ2-1; D gene uncertain. The V end lost 1 base, the J end lost 0 bases, and 13 bases lay between the germline ends. This CDR3 comprises 17 residues. The germline CDR1 and CDR2 sequences are SGHTA and FQGTGA.

V and J are TRBV6-2 or TRBV6-3 and TRBJ2-5; TRBD1 aligns across 8 bases. J was trimmed by 4 bases and V by 4 bases; bases with no gene match: 5. CDR3 length equals 14 residues. The germline V gene encodes CDR1 MNHEY and CDR2 SVGEGT. The CDR3 DNA follows: TGTGCCAGCAGTTGGGTTCAGGGGGCAGAGACCCAGTACTTC. It is translated as CASSWVQGAETQYF.

CDR3 bases: TGCGCCAGCAGCCAAGATAGAGGACAACTCCAAGAGACCCAGTACTTC. Amino acid sequence: CASSQDRGQLQETQYF. This chain uses TRBV4-1 with TRBJ2-5; possibly TRBD1 for D (5 bases). CDR1 and CDR2 (germline): MGHRA, YSYEKL. This CDR3 has 16 residues. Trimming cost V 0 bases and J 1 base, with 12 bases left between them.

In this sample, this clone turned up once. DNA of the CDR3: TGCGCCAGCAGCCGTGCGTTTAACAACAATGAGCAGTTCTTC. Protein sequence: CASSRAFNNNEQFF. The chain couples TRBV4-1 to TRBJ2-1; D unresolved. V lost 4 bases to trimming and J lost 5 bases, with 12 bases between them. Germline values: CDR1 MGHRA, CDR2 YSYEKL. The CDR3 spans 14 residues.

The chain employs TRBV27 and TRBJ2-1; TRBD1 matches at 9 bases. Germline V gene lookup returns CDR1 MNHEY and CDR2 SMNVEV (reference sequence). After removal of 5 bases from V and 4 bases from J, the junction contained 6 bases not matched to a gene. The CDR3 length is 15 residues. The DNA for the CDR3 is TGTGCCAGCAGTGATGGACAGGGGACTTACAATGAGCAGTTCTTC. Residues: CASSDGQGTYNEQFF.

The chain's CDR3 is CASSPLRNYEQYF. DNA of the CDR3: TGTGCCAGCAGTCCCCTGAGGAACTACGAGCAGTACTTC. The chain carries TRBV12-3 or TRBV12-4 and TRBJ2-7; D uncertain. V was clipped by 5 bases and J by 3 bases, with 11 bases between them. The CDR3 is 13 amino acids.

The rearrangement joins TRBV25-1 to TRBJ2-7; 9 positions agree with TRBD1. This CDR3 contains 14 residues. After removal of 3 bases from V and 2 bases from J, the junction contained 2 bases not matched to a gene. Germline CDR1 MGHDK, CDR2 SYGVNS. Here the CDR3 DNA reads TGTGCCAGCAGTGAGGGACAGGGTCCCTACGAGCAGTACTTC. Translated, it gives CASSEGQGPYEQYF.

V gene TRBV27 combines with J gene TRBJ2-1; 16 positions agree with TRBD2. The V gene's germline CDR1 is MNHEY and CDR2 SMNVEV (reference sequence). The junction had 5 bases not matched to a gene; V was cut back by 7 bases and J by 2 bases. This CDR3 comprises 17 residues. CDR3 in amino acids: CASKVGLAGGAYNEQFF. CDR3 DNA sequence: TGTGCCAGCAAAGTGGGACTAGCGGGAGGGGCCTACAATGAGCAGTTCTTC.

This CDR3 reads CSASVGDYNEQFF. The CDR3 bases are TGCAGTGCTAGTGTGGGGGACTACAATGAGCAGTTCTTC. V is TRBV20-1 and J is TRBJ2-1; D assignment may be TRBD1 or TRBD2 (5 bases each). The CDR3 sequence is 13 residues long. CDR1 and CDR2 (germline): DFQATT, SNEGSKA (reference sequence). Trimming shortened V by 3 bases and J by 3 bases, and 9 bases separated the two germline ends.

This chain uses TRBV5-1 with TRBJ1-1; perhaps TRBD1 as D (6 bases). Per germline, CDR1 SGHRS and CDR2 YFSETQ. The CDR3 loop spans 14 amino acids. V was trimmed by 2 bases and J by 3 bases, leaving 11 bases between them. Here the CDR3 reads CASSLGGKDTEAFF. The DNA of the CDR3 is TGCGCCAGCAGCTTAGGGGGGAAGGACACTGAAGCTTTCTTT.

This chain connects TRBV5-6 to TRBJ1-2; D might be TRBD1 (6 bases). CDR3 length: 17 amino acids. The V end was cut by 5 bases, the J end by 0 bases, with 20 bases between. Germline assignment: CDR1 SGHDT and CDR2 YYEEEE. CDR3 sequence (DNA): TGTGCCAGCAGAGGGGGTGGACAGTTCGGCGCTAACTATGGCTACACCTTC. Translation gives CASRGGGQFGANYGYTF.

This chain links TRBV29-1 with TRBJ1-6; 9 positions agree with TRBD1. With 6 bases clipped from V and 8 bases from J, the junction kept 5 bases outside the gene matches. Germline CDR1 and CDR2: SQVTM and ANQGSEA. The CDR3 consists of 13 residues. CDR3 DNA: TGCAGCGTCCGGGACAGGGACGATTCACCCCTCCACTTT. It encodes CSVRDRDDSPLHF.

This chain joins TRBV10-1 and TRBJ1-4; TRBD1 agrees at 9 bases. V lost 6 bases to trimming and J lost 8 bases; unmatched junction nucleotides: 7. The CDR3 is 14 amino acids. Germline loops: CDR1 WNHNN, CDR2 SYGVQD (reference sequence). The CDR3 bases are TGCGCCAGCAGCACAGGGGGCGAGGGGGAAAAACTGTTTTTT. It is translated as CASSTGGEGEKLFF.

In DNA, the CDR3 is TGCGCCAGCAGCTTGTCTAGCGGGACCTACGAGCAGTACTTC. Translating it yields CASSLSSGTYEQYF. V gene TRBV5-1 combines with J gene TRBJ2-7, with TRBD2 identical over 9 bases. The V gene's germline CDR1 is SGHRS and CDR2 YFSETQ. CDR3 length: 14 residues. V shed 1 base and J 2 bases; nucleotides not matched to a gene: 1.

The chain uses TRBV18 and TRBJ1-1, with 8 bases matching TRBD1. V dropped 3 bases and J dropped 5; count of bases not matched to a gene: 2. CDR1 KGHSH and CDR2 LQKENI come from the germline V gene. CDR3 length equals 13 residues. DNA for the CDR3: TGTGCCAGCTCACCGGACAGGGTGACTGAAGCTTTCTTT. Protein: CASSPDRVTEAFF.

The genes are TRBV28 and TRBJ2-5; TRBD2 matches at 7 bases. CDR1 and CDR2 from the germline V gene are MDHEN and SYDVKM. The CDR3 length is 15 residues. The V segment lost 9 bases and the J segment 5 bases; nucleotides outside the gene matches: 15. CDR3 residues: CASMDYGAGVETQYF. The CDR3 DNA is TGTGCCAGTATGGATTACGGCGCGGGAGTGGAGACCCAGTACTTC.

The chain has TRBV7-8 and TRBJ2-7; TRBD2 aligns across 14 bases. Germline CDR1 SGHVS, CDR2 FQNEAQ. CDR3 size: 16 residues. Trimming removed 1 base from V and 7 bases from J; junction bases left unmatched: 6. In nucleotides, the CDR3 is TGTGCCAGCAGCTTAGGGGGACTAGCGGGAGTAGGTGAGCAGTACTTC. It yields the protein CASSLGGLAGVGEQYF.

This clone has at least ten counts. This sequence joins TRBV5-6 and TRBJ2-2, with 9 bases that match TRBD1. This CDR3 spans 15 amino acids. Germline loops: CDR1 SGHDT, CDR2 YYEEEE. Trimming cost V 1 base and J 3 bases; bases outside gene matches: 1. CDR3 in DNA: TGTGCCAGCAGCTTGTGGGACAGGGACACCGGGGAGCTGTTTTTT. It yields the protein CASSLWDRDTGELFF.

This chain joins TRBV11-2 and TRBJ1-5; 7 nucleotides agree with TRBD1. CDR1 and CDR2 (germline): SGHAT, FQNNGV. Germline trimming cut 5 bases from V and 0 bases from J; bases unmatched to any gene: 4. The CDR3 is made up of 15 amino acids. The DNA of the CDR3 is TGTGCCAGCAGCCGTACAGGGGATAGCAATCAGCCCCAGCATTTT. The encoded protein is CASSRTGDSNQPQHF.

This rearrangement joins TRBV28 to TRBJ2-5; 8 positions match TRBD2. CDR1 and CDR2 (germline): MDHEN, SYDVKM. The CDR3 totals 17 residues. The ends lost 5 bases at V and 2 bases at J; junction bases unmatched: 13. CDR3 DNA sequence: TGTGCCAGCAGTCCCCTAAAGGGACTAGGTGGGCAAGAGACCCAGTACTTC. Residues: CASSPLKGLGGQETQYF.

The chain joins TRBV7-9 to TRBJ2-7; D call uncertain. This CDR3 region has 12 residues. The germline gives CDR1 SEHNR, CDR2 FQNEAQ (reference sequence). The V and J ends lost 4 bases and 4 bases respectively, with 8 bases between them. CDR3 residues: CASSSAWYEQYF. In nucleotides, the CDR3 is TGTGCCAGCAGCTCGGCCTGGTACGAGCAGTACTTC. The full variable domain, its missing parts supplied by reference TRBV7-9 and TRBJ2-7, is DTGVSQNPRHKITKRGQNVTFRCDPISEHNRLYWYRQTLGQGPEFLTYFQNEAQLEKSRLLSDRFSAERPKGSFSTLEIQRTEQGDSAMYLCASSSAWYEQYFGPGTRLTVT.

The J gene is TRBJ2-3, the V gene TRBV12-5; TRBD2 matches at 9 bases. Germline CDR1 and CDR2: LGHNT and FRNRAP. Trimming took 4 bases from V and 2 from J; bases not matched to a gene: 4. This CDR3 contains 15 residues. Here the CDR3 reads CASGSSSGITDTQYF. The CDR3 DNA is TGTGCTAGTGGTTCATCTAGCGGGATCACAGATACGCAGTATTTT.

The gene calls are TRBV7-2 and TRBJ2-7; no reliable D call. This CDR3 is built from 11 residues. V lost 6 bases and J lost 1, with 4 bases in between. In germline, CDR1 is SGHTA, CDR2 FQGNSA. CDR3 amino acids: CASRGSYEQYF. CDR3 in DNA: TGTGCCAGCAGGGGATCCTACGAGCAGTACTTC.